This entry lists 19 T cell receptor beta chains sequenced from one sample in a study of blood T cell repertoires in COVID-19. The data were produced by immunoSEQ multiplex PCR, yet TCRdb's version contains in-frame clones alone and is incomplete. The sample lists hundreds of thousands of clones; about nine tenths were seen once. Sequenced input: PBMCs or T cells enriched from blood (not recorded which). These receptors came from a man in his sixties who had recovered from COVID-19.

The V call is TRBV19, the J call TRBJ2-1; 9 bases match TRBD2. The CDR3 is 15 residues long. Per germline, CDR1 LNHDA and CDR2 SQIVND (reference sequence). The ends lost 3 bases at V and 3 bases at J; junction bases unmatched: 3. The CDR3 nucleotides read TGTGCCAGTAGTATGAGGACTAGCGACTACAATGAGCAGTTCTTC. Translating gives CASSMRTSDYNEQFF.

A remark on this clone: Within the sample, other DNA sequences also encode this same CDR3. The J gene is TRBJ2-3, the V gene TRBV5-1; 9 positions match TRBD1. Trimming took 7 bases from V and 1 from J; bases not matched to a gene: 4. This CDR3 region has 14 residues. Per germline, CDR1 SGHRS and CDR2 YFSETQ. The DNA for the CDR3 is TGCGCCAGCGCCCGGGACAGGGGCACAGATACGCAGTATTTT. It codes for CASARDRGTDTQYF.

The chain links TRBV6-5 to TRBJ1-5; TRBD1 aligns across 9 bases. This CDR3 has 15 amino acids. The trim removed 0 bases at V and 6 bases at J, leaving 3 bases unmatched. Germline lookup yields CDR1 MNHEY and CDR2 SVGAGI. The CDR3 nucleotides read TGTGCCAGCAGTTACTCTGGGACAGGGACTCAGCCCCAGCATTTT. Residues: CASSYSGTGTQPQHF.

The chain uses TRBV5-1 and TRBJ1-1; D is perhaps TRBD1 (6 bases). CDR3 length equals 15 residues. V was trimmed by 1 base and J by 1 base, leaving 11 bases between them. Germline assignment: CDR1 SGHRS and CDR2 YFSETQ. The CDR3 loop reads CASSLYQGTNTEAFF. The CDR3 DNA reads TGCGCCAGCAGCTTGTACCAGGGGACGAACACTGAAGCTTTCTTT. Full variable domain (missing parts from reference TRBV5-1 and TRBJ1-1): KAGVTQTPRYLIKTRGQQVTLSCSPISGHRSVSWYQQTPGQGLQFLFEYFSETQRNKGNFPGRFSGRQFSNSRSEMNVSTLELGDSALYLCASSLYQGTNTEAFFGQGTRLTVV.

This clone was detected a few times. J is TRBJ2-7 and V is TRBV3-1 (or the pseudogene TRBV3-2); possible D gene TRBD2, 5 bases. The V and J ends lost 6 bases and 2 bases respectively, with 17 bases between them. The germline V gene encodes CDR1 LGHDT and CDR2 YNNKEL (reference sequence). The CDR3 consists of 15 residues. Here the CDR3 reads CASSNHGLETYEQYF. For the CDR3, the DNA is TGTGCCAGCAGTAATCACGGACTGGAAACCTACGAGCAGTACTTC.

This chain connects TRBV5-4 to TRBJ2-7, with 14 bases identical to TRBD2. The CDR3 covers 16 residues. Germline V CDR1 and CDR2: SGHNT, YYREEE (reference sequence). J was trimmed by 2 bases and V by 5 bases; bases with no gene match: 6. Written as DNA, the CDR3 is TGTGCCAGCAGATTTGGACTAGCGGGAGGCGCCTACGAGCAGTACTTC. Its translation: CASRFGLAGGAYEQYF.

This clone has only one observation. J is TRBJ2-1 and V is TRBV5-6; D is possibly TRBD1 (6 bases). V was cut by 0 bases and J by 5 bases, with 21 bases left in between. CDR1 is SGHDT and CDR2 is YYEEEE in the germline V gene. This CDR3 spans 18 amino acids. This CDR3 reads CASSLAGAKGENHNEQFF. In nucleotides, the CDR3 is TGTGCCAGCAGCTTGGCAGGGGCGAAGGGAGAAAACCACAATGAGCAGTTCTTC.

The rearrangement links TRBV21-1 to TRBJ1-4; the D segment call TRBD1 is taken from the table without a DNA check. TRBV21-1 is listed as a pseudogene. This CDR3 has 12 amino acids. The chain's CDR3 is CASRGTGRKLFF. The CDR3, as DNA: TGTGCCAGCAGGGGGACAGGGCGTAAACTGTTTTTT.

V and J are TRBV5-1 and TRBJ2-1; 8 positions agree with TRBD2. The CDR3 extends over 14 amino acids. The germline V gene has CDR1 SGHRS and CDR2 YFSETQ. The V and J ends lost 7 bases and 3 bases, in that order; junction bases with no gene match: 6. DNA for the CDR3: TGCGCCAGCCAGCGGGAGCACTACTACAATGAGCAGTTCTTC. Translation: CASQREHYYNEQFF.

V gene TRBV5-1 combines with J gene TRBJ1-4, with D maybe TRBD1 (6 bases). V lost 4 bases and J 3 bases, leaving 22 bases between the germline ends. The CDR3 is 18 residues long. Germline V CDR1 and CDR2: SGHRS, YFSETQ. CDR3: CASSAPVGGESANEKLFF. CDR3 nucleotide sequence: TGCGCCAGCAGCGCCCCTGTAGGGGGGGAATCGGCTAATGAAAAACTGTTTTTT.

This rearrangement joins TRBV30 to TRBJ2-7; 8 bases agree with TRBD2. Germline V gene lookup returns CDR1 GTSNPN and CDR2 SVGIG (reference sequence). Losses at the gene ends were 0 bases for V and 2 bases for J; bases not matched to a gene: 6. This CDR3 region has 15 residues. CDR3 region: CAWSVQREYPYEQYF. CDR3 nucleotides: TGTGCCTGGAGTGTACAGCGGGAGTACCCCTACGAGCAGTACTTC.

V is TRBV24-1 and J is TRBJ2-2; 7 bases match TRBD2. V dropped 9 bases and J dropped 2; count of bases not matched to a gene: 8. Per the germline V gene, CDR1 is KGHDR and CDR2 is SFDVKD. This CDR3 is 15 amino acids long. The CDR3 coding sequence is TGTGCCACCTCAGCGACTAGCCCAAACACCGGGGAGCTGTTTTTT. Its protein product is CATSATSPNTGELFF.

The genes are TRBV12-3 or TRBV12-4 and TRBJ2-7; D uncertain. This CDR3 has 13 amino acids. The ends were cut back, 3 bases at V and 5 bases at J, with 11 bases in the middle. Written as DNA, the CDR3 is TGTGCCAGCAGTTTTCGGGTCTGGCACGAGCAGTACTTC. Protein product: CASSFRVWHEQYF.

The chain is built from TRBV7-2 and TRBJ2-7; a weak D match, TRBD2 (5 bases). From germline, CDR1 is SGHTA and CDR2 FQGNSA. Deletions cut 4 bases from V and 4 bases from J, with 17 bases between. CDR3 length equals 15 residues. The CDR3 coding sequence is TGTGCCAGCAGCTCCCAGACGGGGTTGGCATACGAGCAGTACTTC. Residues: CASSSQTGLAYEQYF.

The gene calls are TRBV19 and TRBJ2-1; D is perhaps TRBD2 (6 bases). Germline-derived CDR1 and CDR2 are LNHDA and SQIVND (reference sequence). The length of the CDR3 is 14 residues. Trimming cost V 4 bases and J 3 bases, with 10 bases left between them. CDR3 DNA: TGTGCCAGTAGTAACGGCGGGGACTACAATGAGCAGTTCTTC. Residues: CASSNGGDYNEQFF.

V gene TRBV29-1 combines with J gene TRBJ1-2, with D tentatively TRBD1 (5 bases). The V gene's germline CDR1 is SQVTM and CDR2 ANQGSEA. Trimming left V 6 bases short and J 8 bases short, with 16 bases between. CDR3 length equals 12 residues. CDR3 amino acids: CSVGTGLGGYTF. The CDR3 DNA is TGCAGCGTGGGCACAGGACTAGGGGGCTACACCTTC.

This chain uses TRBV4-1 with TRBJ2-3, with D possibly being TRBD2 (5 bases). V lost 0 bases to trimming and J lost 5 bases, with 15 bases between them. The CDR3 has 16 residues. CDR1 MGHRA and CDR2 YSYEKL come from the germline V gene. CDR3 in amino acids: CASSQDLSGMGDTQYF. Written as DNA, the CDR3 is TGCGCCAGCAGCCAAGATCTTTCGGGGATGGGAGATACGCAGTATTTT.

The J gene is TRBJ2-3, the V gene TRBV7-9; no definite D call. Trimming took off 3 bases at V and 0 bases at J, with 13 bases between the two ends. There are 16 residues in the CDR3. Germline CDR1 reads SEHNR; CDR2 reads FQNEAQ (reference sequence). The CDR3 DNA follows: TGTGCCAGCAGCTTTCGTTCCAGCGTTAGCACAGATACGCAGTATTTT. Amino acid sequence: CASSFRSSVSTDTQYF. Full variable domain (rest looked up from reference TRBV7-9 and TRBJ2-3): DTGVSQNPRHKITKRGQNVTFRCDPISEHNRLYWYRQTLGQGPEFLTYFQNEAQLEKSRLLSDRFSAERPKGSFSTLEIQRTEQGDSAMYLCASSFRSSVSTDTQYFGPGTRLTVL.

The chain joins TRBV18 to TRBJ2-5, with TRBD2 as a possible D gene (7 bases). This CDR3 has 14 amino acids. With 2 bases removed from V and 4 bases from J, the gap between germline ends came to 11 bases. CDR1 is KGHSH and CDR2 is LQKENI in the germline V gene. This chain's CDR3 is CASSPGRGAETQYF. DNA of the CDR3: TGTGCCAGCTCACCAGGCCGGGGGGCAGAGACCCAGTACTTC.